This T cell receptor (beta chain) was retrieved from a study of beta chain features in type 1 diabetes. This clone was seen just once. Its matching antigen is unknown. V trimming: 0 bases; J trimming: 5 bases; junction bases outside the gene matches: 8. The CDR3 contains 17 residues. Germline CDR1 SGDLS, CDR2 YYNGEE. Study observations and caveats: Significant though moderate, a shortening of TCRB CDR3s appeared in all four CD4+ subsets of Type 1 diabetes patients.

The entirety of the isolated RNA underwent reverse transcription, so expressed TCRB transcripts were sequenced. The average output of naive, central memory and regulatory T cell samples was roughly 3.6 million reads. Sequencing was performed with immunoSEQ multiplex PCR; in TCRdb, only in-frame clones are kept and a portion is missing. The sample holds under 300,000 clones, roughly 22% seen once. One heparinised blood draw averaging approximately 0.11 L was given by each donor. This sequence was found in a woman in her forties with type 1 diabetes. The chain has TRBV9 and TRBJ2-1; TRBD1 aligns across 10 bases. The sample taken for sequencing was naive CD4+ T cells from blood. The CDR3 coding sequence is TGTGCCAGCAGCGTAGATCCCGGACAGGGGGTGAACAATGAGCAGTTCTTC. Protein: CASSVDPGQGVNNEQFF. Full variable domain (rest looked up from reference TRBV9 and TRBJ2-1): DSGVTQTPKHLITATGQRVTLRCSPRSGDLSVYWYQQSLDQGLQFLIQYYNGEERAKGNILERFSAQQFPDLHSELNLSSLELGDSALYFCASSVDPGQGVNNEQFFGPGTRLTVL.